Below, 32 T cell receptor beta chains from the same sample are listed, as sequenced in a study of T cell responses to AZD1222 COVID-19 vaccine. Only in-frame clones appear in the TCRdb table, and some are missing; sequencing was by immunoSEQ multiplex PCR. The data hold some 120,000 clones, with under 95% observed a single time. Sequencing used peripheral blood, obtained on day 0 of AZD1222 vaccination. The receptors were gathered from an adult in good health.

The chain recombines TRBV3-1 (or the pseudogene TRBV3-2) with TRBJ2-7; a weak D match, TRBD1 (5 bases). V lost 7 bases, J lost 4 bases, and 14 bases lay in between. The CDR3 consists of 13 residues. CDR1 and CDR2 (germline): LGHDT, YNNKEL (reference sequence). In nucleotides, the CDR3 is TGTGCCAGCACAGATCGGCAGGGTTACGAGCAGTACTTC. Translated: CASTDRQGYEQYF.

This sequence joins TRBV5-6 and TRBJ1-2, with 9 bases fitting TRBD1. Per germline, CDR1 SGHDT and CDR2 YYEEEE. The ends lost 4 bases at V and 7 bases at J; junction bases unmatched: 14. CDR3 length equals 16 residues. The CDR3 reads CASSRVPGQGQAGYTF. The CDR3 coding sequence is TGTGCCAGCAGCCGAGTCCCGGGACAGGGACAAGCTGGCTACACCTTC.

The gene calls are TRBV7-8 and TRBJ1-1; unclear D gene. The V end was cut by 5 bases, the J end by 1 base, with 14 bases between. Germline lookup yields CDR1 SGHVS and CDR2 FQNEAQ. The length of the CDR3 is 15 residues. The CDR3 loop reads CASSRANLPNTEAFF. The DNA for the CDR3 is TGTGCCAGCAGCCGAGCGAACTTACCGAACACTGAAGCTTTCTTT.

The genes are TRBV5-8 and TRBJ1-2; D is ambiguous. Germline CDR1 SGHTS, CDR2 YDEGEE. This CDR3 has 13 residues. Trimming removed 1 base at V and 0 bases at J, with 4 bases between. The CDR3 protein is CASSLISNYGYTF. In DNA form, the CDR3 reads TGTGCCAGCAGCTTGATCTCTAACTATGGCTACACCTTC. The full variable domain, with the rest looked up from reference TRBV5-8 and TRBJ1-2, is EAGVTQSPTHLIKTRGQQATLRCSPISGHTSVYWYQQALGLGLQFLLWYDEGEERNRGNFPPRFSGRQFPNYSSELNVNALELEDSALYLCASSLISNYGYTFGSGTRLTVV.

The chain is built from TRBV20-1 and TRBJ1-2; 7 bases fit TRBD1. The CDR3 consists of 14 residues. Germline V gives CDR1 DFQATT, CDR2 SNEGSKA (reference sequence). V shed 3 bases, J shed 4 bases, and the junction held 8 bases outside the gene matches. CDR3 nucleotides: TGCAGTGCTAGTTTGGCCAGGGGGGTCTATGGCTACACCTTC. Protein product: CSASLARGVYGYTF.

The CDR3 protein is CASSPAGPTEAFF. As DNA, the CDR3 is TGTGCCAGCAGCCCGGCGGGGCCCACTGAAGCTTTCTTT. The chain combines TRBV28 with TRBJ1-1, with D possibly matching TRBD1 (5 bases). With 6 bases removed from V and 4 bases from J, the gap between germline ends came to 12 bases. The CDR3 extends over 13 amino acids. CDR1 is MDHEN, CDR2 SYDVKM, per germline.

CDR3 DNA: TGTGCCAGCAGTTTAATTCCGACGCCGACCGATGAAAAACTGTTTTTT. It translates to CASSLIPTPTDEKLFF. V gene TRBV27 combines with J gene TRBJ1-4; D call uncertain. V lost 2 bases to trimming and J lost 6 bases, with 16 bases between them. The CDR3 has 16 amino acids. From germline, CDR1 is MNHEY and CDR2 SMNVEV (reference sequence).

For the CDR3, the DNA is TGTGCCAGCAGTGAAAGAAGGGGGAGTGAGCAGTTCTTC. This gives the protein CASSERRGSEQFF. This sequence joins TRBV6-1 and TRBJ2-1; maybe TRBD1 (6 bases). V was clipped by 2 bases and J by 9 bases, with 11 bases between them. The CDR3 has 13 amino acids. Germline loops: CDR1 MNHNS, CDR2 SASEGT.

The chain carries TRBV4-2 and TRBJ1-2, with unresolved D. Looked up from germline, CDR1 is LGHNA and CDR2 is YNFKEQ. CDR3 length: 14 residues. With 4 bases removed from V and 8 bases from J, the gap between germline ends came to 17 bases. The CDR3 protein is CASSRELSMWGYTF. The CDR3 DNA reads TGTGCCAGCAGCCGAGAACTCTCGATGTGGGGCTACACCTTC.

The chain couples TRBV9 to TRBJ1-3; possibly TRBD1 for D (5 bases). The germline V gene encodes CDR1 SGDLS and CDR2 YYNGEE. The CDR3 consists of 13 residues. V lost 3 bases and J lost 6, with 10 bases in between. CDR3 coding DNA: TGTGCCAGCAGCGCAGGGTCGACAAACACCATATATTTT. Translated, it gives CASSAGSTNTIYF.

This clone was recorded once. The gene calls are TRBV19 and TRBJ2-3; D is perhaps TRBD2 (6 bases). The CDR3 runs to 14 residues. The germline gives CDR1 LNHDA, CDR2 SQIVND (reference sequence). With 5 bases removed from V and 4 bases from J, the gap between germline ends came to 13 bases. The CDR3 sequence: CASSEEGPPDTQYF. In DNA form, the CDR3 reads TGTGCCAGTAGTGAGGAGGGTCCCCCAGATACGCAGTATTTT. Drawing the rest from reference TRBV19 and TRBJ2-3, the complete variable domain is DGGITQSPKYLFRKEGQNVTLSCEQNLNHDAMYWYRQDPGQGLRLIYYSQIVNDFQKGDIAEGYSVSREKKESFPLTVTSAQKNPTAFYLCASSEEGPPDTQYFGPGTRLTVL.

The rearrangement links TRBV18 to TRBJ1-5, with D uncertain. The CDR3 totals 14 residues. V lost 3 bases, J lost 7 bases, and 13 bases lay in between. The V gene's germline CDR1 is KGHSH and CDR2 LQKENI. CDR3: CASSPGGLNQPQHF. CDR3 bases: TGTGCCAGCTCACCGGGAGGGCTCAACCAGCCCCAGCATTTT.

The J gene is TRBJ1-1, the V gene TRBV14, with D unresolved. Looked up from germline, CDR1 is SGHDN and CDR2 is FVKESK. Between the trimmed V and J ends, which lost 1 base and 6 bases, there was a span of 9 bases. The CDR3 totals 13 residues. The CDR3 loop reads CASSQVGIAEAFF. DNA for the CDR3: TGTGCCAGCAGCCAAGTAGGGATCGCTGAAGCTTTCTTT.

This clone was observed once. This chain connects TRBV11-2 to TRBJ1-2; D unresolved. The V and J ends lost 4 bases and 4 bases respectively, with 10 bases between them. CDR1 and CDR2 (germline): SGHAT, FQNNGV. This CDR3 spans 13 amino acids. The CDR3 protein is CASSSTPAYGYTF. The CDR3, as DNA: TGTGCCAGCAGCTCCACACCTGCCTATGGCTACACCTTC.

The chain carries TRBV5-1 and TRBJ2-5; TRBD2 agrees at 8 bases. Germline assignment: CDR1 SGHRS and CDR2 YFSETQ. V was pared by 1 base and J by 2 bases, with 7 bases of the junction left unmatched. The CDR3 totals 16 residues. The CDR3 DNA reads TGCGCCAGCAGCTTGTTGGCGGGAGGTCGTCAAGAGACCCAGTACTTC. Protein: CASSLLAGGRQETQYF.

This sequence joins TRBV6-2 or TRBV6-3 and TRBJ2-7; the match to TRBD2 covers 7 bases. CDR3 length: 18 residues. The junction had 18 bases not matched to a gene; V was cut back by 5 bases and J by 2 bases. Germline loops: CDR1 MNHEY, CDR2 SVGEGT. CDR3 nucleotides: TGTGCCAGCAGTAAAAGGGTCCGGTCGGCTAGCGGAACCTACGAGCAGTACTTC. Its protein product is CASSKRVRSASGTYEQYF.

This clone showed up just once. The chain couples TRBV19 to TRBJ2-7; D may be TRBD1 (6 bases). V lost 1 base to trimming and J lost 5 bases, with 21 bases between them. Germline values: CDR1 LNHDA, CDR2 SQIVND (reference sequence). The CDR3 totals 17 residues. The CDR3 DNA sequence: TGTGCCAGTAGTATAGGAACAGGGACGGGGCCTAGGGACGAGCAGTACTTC. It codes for CASSIGTGTGPRDEQYF.

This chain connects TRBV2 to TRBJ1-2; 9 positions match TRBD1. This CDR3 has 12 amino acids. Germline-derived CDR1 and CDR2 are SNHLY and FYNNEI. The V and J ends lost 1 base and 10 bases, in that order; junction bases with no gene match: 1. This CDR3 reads CASSEGTGAYTF. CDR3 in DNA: TGTGCCAGCAGTGAAGGGACAGGGGCCTACACCTTC.

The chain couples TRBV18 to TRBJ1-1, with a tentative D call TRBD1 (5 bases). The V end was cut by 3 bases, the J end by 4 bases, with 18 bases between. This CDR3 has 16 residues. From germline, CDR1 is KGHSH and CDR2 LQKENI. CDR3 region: CASSPTTLGAGTEAFF. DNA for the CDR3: TGTGCCAGCTCACCGACCACTCTTGGGGCTGGCACTGAAGCTTTCTTT.

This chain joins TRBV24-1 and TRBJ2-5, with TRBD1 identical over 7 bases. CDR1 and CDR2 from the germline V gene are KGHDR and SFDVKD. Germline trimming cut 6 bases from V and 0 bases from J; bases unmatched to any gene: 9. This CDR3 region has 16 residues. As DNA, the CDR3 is TGTGCCACCAGTTCAGCCGGGACAGCCGACCAAGAGACCCAGTACTTC. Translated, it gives CATSSAGTADQETQYF.

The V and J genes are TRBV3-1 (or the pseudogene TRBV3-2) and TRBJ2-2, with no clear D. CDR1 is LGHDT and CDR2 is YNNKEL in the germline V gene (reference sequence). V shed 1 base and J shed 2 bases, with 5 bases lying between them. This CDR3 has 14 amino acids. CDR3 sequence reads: CASSQGSNTGELFF. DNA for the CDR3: TGTGCCAGCAGCCAAGGAAGTAACACCGGGGAGCTGTTTTTT.

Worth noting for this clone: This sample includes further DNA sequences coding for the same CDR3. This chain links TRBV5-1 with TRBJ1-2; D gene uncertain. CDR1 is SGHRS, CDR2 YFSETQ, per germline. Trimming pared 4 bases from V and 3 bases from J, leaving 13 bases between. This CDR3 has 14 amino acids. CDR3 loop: CASSLLVSDYGYTF. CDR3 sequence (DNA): TGCGCCAGCAGCCTACTAGTTTCGGACTATGGCTACACCTTC.

DNA of the CDR3: TGTGCCAGCAGTCGGGCAGAGGGTTTGGAAAATGAGCAGTTCTTC. Its translation is CASSRAEGLENEQFF. The chain has TRBV7-9 and TRBJ2-1; TRBD2 might be the D (5 bases). This CDR3 is 15 amino acids long. Germline V CDR1 and CDR2: SEHNR, FQNEAQ (reference sequence). Deletions cut 6 bases from V and 7 bases from J, with 19 bases between.

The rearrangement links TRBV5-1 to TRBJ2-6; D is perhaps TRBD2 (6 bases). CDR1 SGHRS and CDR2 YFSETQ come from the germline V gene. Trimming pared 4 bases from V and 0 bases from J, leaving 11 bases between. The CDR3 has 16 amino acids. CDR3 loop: CASSPPGGSGANVLTF. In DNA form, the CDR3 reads TGCGCCAGCAGCCCCCCCGGGGGCTCTGGGGCCAACGTCCTGACTTTC. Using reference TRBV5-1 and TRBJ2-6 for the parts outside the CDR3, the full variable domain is KAGVTQTPRYLIKTRGQQVTLSCSPISGHRSVSWYQQTPGQGLQFLFEYFSETQRNKGNFPGRFSGRQFSNSRSEMNVSTLELGDSALYLCASSPPGGSGANVLTFGAGSRLTVL.

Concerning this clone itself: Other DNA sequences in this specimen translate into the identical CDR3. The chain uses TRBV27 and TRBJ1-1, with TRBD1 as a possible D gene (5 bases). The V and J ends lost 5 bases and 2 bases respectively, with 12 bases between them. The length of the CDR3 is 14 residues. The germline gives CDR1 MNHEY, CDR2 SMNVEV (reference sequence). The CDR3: CASSPLGGNTEAFF. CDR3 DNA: TGTGCCAGCAGTCCGCTTGGGGGTAACACTGAAGCTTTCTTT.

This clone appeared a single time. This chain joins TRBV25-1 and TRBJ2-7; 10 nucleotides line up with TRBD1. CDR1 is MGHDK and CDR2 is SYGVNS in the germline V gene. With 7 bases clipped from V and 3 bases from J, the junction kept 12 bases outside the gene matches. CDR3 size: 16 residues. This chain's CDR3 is CASTDDRGRGYYEQYF. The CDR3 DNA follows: TGTGCCAGCACCGACGACAGGGGGCGCGGCTACTACGAGCAGTACTTC.

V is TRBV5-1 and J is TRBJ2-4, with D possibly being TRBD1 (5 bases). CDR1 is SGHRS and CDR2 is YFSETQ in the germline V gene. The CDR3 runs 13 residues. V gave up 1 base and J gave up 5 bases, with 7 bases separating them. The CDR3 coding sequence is TGCGCCAGCAGCTTGTTAGGGGAAAACATTCAGTACTTC. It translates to CASSLLGENIQYF.

The CDR3 DNA follows: TGTGCCAGTAGATTGGGTCCCGGGGAGCTGTTTTTT. It encodes CASRLGPGELFF. This chain connects TRBV19 to TRBJ2-2; no clear D gene. The CDR3 runs to 12 residues. V lost 6 bases, J lost 6 bases, and 8 bases lay in between. Germline assignment: CDR1 LNHDA and CDR2 SQIVND (reference sequence).

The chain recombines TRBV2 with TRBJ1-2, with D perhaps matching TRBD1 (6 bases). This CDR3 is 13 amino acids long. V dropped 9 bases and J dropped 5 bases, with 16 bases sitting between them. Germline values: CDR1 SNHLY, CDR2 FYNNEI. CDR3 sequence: CARADLGGYGYTF. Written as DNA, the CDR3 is TGTGCCAGGGCCGACTTAGGGGGTTATGGCTACACCTTC.

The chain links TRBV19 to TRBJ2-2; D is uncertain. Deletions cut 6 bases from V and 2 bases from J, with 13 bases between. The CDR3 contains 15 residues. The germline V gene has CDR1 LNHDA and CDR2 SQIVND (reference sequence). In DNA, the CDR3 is TGTGCCAGTAGCCTACAGAGCCTTAACACCGGGGAGCTGTTTTTT. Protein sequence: CASSLQSLNTGELFF.

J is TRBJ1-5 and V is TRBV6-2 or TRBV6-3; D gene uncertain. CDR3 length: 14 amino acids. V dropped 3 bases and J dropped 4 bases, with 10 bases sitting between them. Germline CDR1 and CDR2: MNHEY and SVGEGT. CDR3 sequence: CASSYDQVNQPQHF. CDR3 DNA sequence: TGTGCCAGCAGTTATGACCAGGTAAATCAGCCCCAGCATTTT.

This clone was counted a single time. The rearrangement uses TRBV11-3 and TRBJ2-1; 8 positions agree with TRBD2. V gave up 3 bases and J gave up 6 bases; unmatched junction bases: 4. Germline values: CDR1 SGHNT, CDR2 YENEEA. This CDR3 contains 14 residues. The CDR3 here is CASSLGAGGNEQFF. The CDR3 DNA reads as TGTGCCAGCAGCTTGGGGGCGGGGGGCAATGAGCAGTTCTTC. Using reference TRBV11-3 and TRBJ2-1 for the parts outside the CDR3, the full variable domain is EAGVVQSPRYKIIEKKQPVAFWCNPISGHNTLYWYLQNLGQGPELLIRYENEEAVDDSQLPKDRFSAERLKGVDSTLKIQPAELGDSAVYLCASSLGAGGNEQFFGPGTRLTVL.